This T cell receptor beta chain was profiled in a study of early T cells in non-severe SARS-CoV-2 infection. Each CDR3 protein gets one entry after TCRdb re-called the 5' RACE reads with MiXCR. The data hold tens of thousands of distinct CDR3 sequences, with less than 6% observed a single time. This receptor was obtained from an adult who was a healthcare worker with PCR-confirmed SARS-CoV-2 infection or an uninfected control (not recorded which). This sample comprised whole blood, obtained at baseline.

The CDR3 nucleotides read TGCAGTGCGAGCCGGACTAGCGGCCAAGAGACCCAGTACTTC. Translating gives CSASRTSGQETQYF. The V gene is TRBV20-1, the J gene TRBJ2-5; 10 bases align to TRBD2. The ends lost 6 bases at V and 1 base at J; junction bases unmatched: 5. CDR1 is DFQATT and CDR2 is SNEGSKA in the germline V gene (reference sequence). The CDR3 runs 14 residues.